The entry below gives a single T cell receptor (beta chain) sequence along with its context. Its antigen remains unknown. The table came from immunoSEQ multiplex PCR; TCRdb's copy has only in-frame clones and leaves some out. The sample has several thousand clones, 65% to 80% seen once. These data belong to a study of immune evolution from preneoplasia to lung adenocarcinoma. The study's findings and limits: Normal lung had the highest top T cell clone frequencies.

The germline V gene encodes CDR1 LGHNA and CDR2 YNFKEQ. The junction had 10 bases not matched to a gene; V was cut back by 3 bases and J by 8 bases. This CDR3 is 15 amino acids long. The sequence came from an older person with lung adenocarcinoma. Sequencing input: FFPE minimally invasive lung adenocarcinoma tissue. The chain is built from TRBV4-2 and TRBJ2-1; 7 bases align to TRBD2. For the CDR3, the DNA is TGTGCCAGCAGCCACGAAGAGGGCGCGGGAGATGAGCAGTTCTTC. It translates to CASSHEEGAGDEQFF.